The following is a TCR beta chain sequence with its context. What antigen it recognizes has not been identified. Per-base quality was not reported, and no clone a single base away is much larger than it. Cut back by 0 bases and 9 bases, the V and J ends lie 11 bases apart. The germline V gene (reference sequence) specifies LGHDT as CDR1 and YNNKEL as CDR2. The CDR3 holds 13 amino acids from the cysteine to the phenylalanine. CDR3 DNA only is kept here, 39 bases in frame from base 1. The data belong to a study of blood T cell repertoires in COVID-19 (dated by TCRdb to 2020 to 2021). General notes on the study: Samples from collaborators originated in the United States, Italy and Spain and spanned both the acute and convalescent phases of COVID-19. The prospective study material was composed of cDNA or gDNA derived from T cells, B-cell-depleted T cells, or PBMCs. Deeply sampled blood TCRbeta repertoires from subjects exposed to, actively infected with, or recovered from COVID-19 were included in the dataset. The repertoires were released in a freely available public database meant as a resource for research on the immune response to SARS-CoV-2. Samples came from the ongoing ImmuneRACE study (first 160 participants) plus 1,254 subjects from 6 global collaborators. The sample metadata nearly always contained a de-identified subject ID, COVID-19 status, age in years and sex. HLA class I and class II types, where available, came from metadata supplied by the sample provider rather than from assay-based typing. Results the study describes overall, beyond this receptor: The quantity of clinical and demographic metadata differed by source and by participant and was supplied without curation.

Participants in the prospective study were aged roughly 18 to 89 years, lived in more than 20 United States geographic areas, and enrolled through a virtual design. In the prospective study, cohorts were assigned on the basis of participant-reported clinical history obtained from a screening survey and a study questionnaire. ImmuneRACE Cohort 3 recovered participants were defined by two consecutive negative NP/OP PCR tests, healthcare professional clearance, or symptom resolution. Each participant in the prospective study had whole blood, serum and a nasopharyngeal or oropharyngeal swab collected by mobile phlebotomists. Over a roughly two-month period, participants in the prospective study had the option of providing additional blood draws and questionnaires. Before DNA extraction, blood samples from the prospective study were shipped at room temperature or frozen. TCRbeta CDR3 regions were amplified from genomic DNA using the immunoSEQ Assay, a bias-controlled multiplex PCR. Per the source publication's procedure: The number of nucleated cells in each sample was estimated from the amplification of reference gene primers within the assay. Sequence reads were collapsed and filtered to measure the absolute abundance of every unique TCRbeta CDR3 rearrangement. Productive Simpson clonality was computed per sample as the square root of Simpson's diversity index over productive rearrangements. Here the immuneACCESS table is served through TCRdb, limited to in-frame sequences with V and J called. Missing clones are a known gap in these copies; in checked studies unresolved V genes cover under half, and the rest lacks a known reason. V and J calls and clone size are as listed in that table; D and trimming were resolved from the DNA. The sample table holds some 350,000 clones, of which about 88% were seen once. 2.5% to 3% of the sample belongs to the ten largest clones.

Recombination connected TRBV3-1 (or the pseudogene TRBV3-2) to TRBJ1-1; the D gene cannot be named for sure. This clonotype was sampled from a woman aged 25 to 39 who had recovered from COVID-19. Sequencing input: PBMCs or T cells enriched from blood (not recorded which). The CDR3 region has the sequence CASSQDNVSKAFF. The DNA reads as follows: TGTGCCAGCAGCCAAGATAATGTCAGTAAAGCTTTCTTT.